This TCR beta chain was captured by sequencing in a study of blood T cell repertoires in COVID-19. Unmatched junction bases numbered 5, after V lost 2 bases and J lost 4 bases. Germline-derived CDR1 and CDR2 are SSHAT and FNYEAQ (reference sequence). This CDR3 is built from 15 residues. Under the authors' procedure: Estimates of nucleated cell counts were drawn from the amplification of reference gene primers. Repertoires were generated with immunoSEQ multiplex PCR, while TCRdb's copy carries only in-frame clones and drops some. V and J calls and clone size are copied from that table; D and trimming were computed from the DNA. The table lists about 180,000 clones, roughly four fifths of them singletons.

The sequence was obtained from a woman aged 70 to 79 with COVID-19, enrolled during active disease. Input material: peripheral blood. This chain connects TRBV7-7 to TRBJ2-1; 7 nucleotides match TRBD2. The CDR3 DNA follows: TGTGCCAGCAGCTTAAGCGGGAAGCCTTACAATGAGCAGTTCTTC. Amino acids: CASSLSGKPYNEQFF.